The 18 T cell receptor beta chains below were found in one sample sequenced in a study of cytomegalovirus exposure and HLA in healthy donors. A multiplex PCR was run with 60 Vbeta primers and 13 Jbeta primers. Profiling relied on immunoSEQ multiplex PCR, and the TCRdb table lists in-frame clones only, not all of them. The table lists over 200,000 clones, around 89% of them singletons. Sequencing was performed on PBMCs. These receptors came from a woman aged 18-30 years in good health and CMV-seronegative.

The J gene is TRBJ2-5, the V gene TRBV28; perhaps TRBD2 as D (6 bases). CDR1 and CDR2 (germline): MDHEN, SYDVKM. The ends were cut back, 7 bases at V and 2 bases at J, with 11 bases in the middle. The CDR3 has 13 amino acids. The CDR3 here is CASISGGQETQYF. CDR3 nucleotides: TGTGCCAGCATTTCAGGAGGGCAAGAGACCCAGTACTTC.

The chain couples TRBV5-1 to TRBJ2-1, with 13 bases lining up with TRBD2. Germline assignment: CDR1 SGHRS and CDR2 YFSETQ. J lost 2 bases, V lost 3 bases, and 2 bases had no gene match. The CDR3 length is 16 residues. The CDR3 nucleotides are TGCGCCAGCAGCTGGACTAGCGGGAGCCCCTACAATGAGCAGTTCTTC. Residues: CASSWTSGSPYNEQFF. Using reference TRBV5-1 and TRBJ2-1 for the parts outside the CDR3, the full variable domain is KAGVTQTPRYLIKTRGQQVTLSCSPISGHRSVSWYQQTPGQGLQFLFEYFSETQRNKGNFPGRFSGRQFSNSRSEMNVSTLELGDSALYLCASSWTSGSPYNEQFFGPGTRLTVL.

The chain joins TRBV6-1 to TRBJ2-5, with TRBD2 matching over 8 bases. The ends lost 0 bases at V and 5 bases at J; junction bases unmatched: 5. The CDR3 spans 15 residues. Germline loops: CDR1 MNHNS, CDR2 SASEGT. The CDR3: CASSEAASGGETQYF. The DNA for the CDR3 is TGTGCCAGCAGTGAAGCGGCAAGCGGGGGTGAGACCCAGTACTTC.

The chain couples TRBV7-9 to TRBJ2-5; tentatively, D is TRBD1 (6 bases). CDR1 and CDR2 (germline): SEHNR, FQNEAQ (reference sequence). This CDR3 is 13 amino acids long. The V and J ends lost 8 bases and 5 bases respectively, with 15 bases between them. The CDR3 DNA follows: TGTGCCAGCCGTATGGGGGCCTGGGAGACCCAGTACTTC. Translation gives CASRMGAWETQYF.

The CDR3 DNA sequence: TGTGCCACTCAGGCACAGGTTCAAGAGACCCAGTACTTC. It is translated as CATQAQVQETQYF. The chain uses TRBV10-3 and TRBJ2-5, with a tentative D call TRBD1 (5 bases). The CDR3 extends over 13 amino acids. V was shortened by 10 bases and J by 2 bases, with 14 bases between the two germline ends. Germline values: CDR1 ENHRY, CDR2 SYGVKD.

This clone showed up just once. The V gene is TRBV7-7, the J gene TRBJ2-5; 7 nucleotides line up with TRBD2. Unmatched junction bases numbered 6, after V lost 3 bases and J lost 5 bases. CDR1 is SSHAT, CDR2 FNYEAQ, per germline (reference sequence). The CDR3 totals 14 residues. CDR3: CASSFGGSWETQYF. The CDR3 DNA sequence: TGTGCCAGCAGCTTTGGCGGGAGTTGGGAGACCCAGTACTTC.

The V and J genes are TRBV4-1 and TRBJ1-1, with no clear D. This CDR3 is 14 amino acids long. V lost 6 bases and J 6 bases, leaving 17 bases between the germline ends. CDR1 and CDR2 from the germline V gene are MGHRA and YSYEKL. The CDR3 here is CASSLAPIVSEAFF. CDR3 DNA sequence: TGCGCCAGCAGTCTAGCCCCCATTGTCTCTGAAGCTTTCTTT.

This chain connects TRBV7-9 to TRBJ2-7, with TRBD2 identical over 8 bases. CDR1 is SEHNR and CDR2 is FQNEAQ in the germline V gene (reference sequence). This CDR3 is 15 amino acids long. J lost 0 bases, V lost 5 bases, and 6 bases had no gene match. The CDR3 region has the DNA TGTGCCAGCAGCCCCGGGGGGGAGTTCTCCTACGAGCAGTACTTC. Translation gives CASSPGGEFSYEQYF. Combining the CDR3 with reference TRBV7-9 and TRBJ2-7 gives the whole variable domain DTGVSQNPRHKITKRGQNVTFRCDPISEHNRLYWYRQTLGQGPEFLTYFQNEAQLEKSRLLSDRFSAERPKGSFSTLEIQRTEQGDSAMYLCASSPGGEFSYEQYFGPGTRLTVT.

This chain uses TRBV5-1 with TRBJ2-7; D perhaps matches TRBD2 (6 bases). Looked up from germline, CDR1 is SGHRS and CDR2 is YFSETQ. The CDR3 sequence is 12 residues long. Trimming stripped 3 bases from V and 3 bases from J, with 7 bases between. CDR3 in amino acids: CASSWDFYEQYF. The CDR3 region has the DNA TGCGCCAGCAGCTGGGACTTCTACGAGCAGTACTTC.

This chain connects TRBV9 to TRBJ2-5, with D possibly TRBD2 on 5 matching bases. This CDR3 contains 13 residues. Germline V lookup: CDR1 SGDLS, CDR2 YYNGEE. V was clipped by 0 bases and J by 4 bases, with 7 bases between them. CDR3 in amino acids: CASSVGERETQYF. The CDR3 coding sequence is TGTGCCAGCAGCGTAGGGGAGCGAGAGACCCAGTACTTC.

This chain joins TRBV5-1 and TRBJ1-2; the D gene is possibly TRBD1 (5 bases). Germline-derived CDR1 and CDR2 are SGHRS and YFSETQ. Between the trimmed V and J ends, which lost 4 bases and 8 bases, there was a span of 18 bases. CDR3 length: 14 amino acids. The CDR3 DNA reads TGCGCCAGCAGCGCCGAGGCAGGGTATAACGGCTACACCTTC. Encoded protein: CASSAEAGYNGYTF.

This chain uses TRBV11-1 with TRBJ1-2, with 7 bases aligning to TRBD1. The J segment lost 4 bases and the V segment lost 5 bases, leaving 10 bases of the junction unmatched. Germline V gene lookup returns CDR1 SGHAT and CDR2 FQDESV (reference sequence). The CDR3 has 15 amino acids. DNA for the CDR3: TGTGCCAGCAGCGGAGGGGGCCCTGTGTTCTATGGCTACACCTTC. Protein sequence: CASSGGGPVFYGYTF.

CDR3 loop: CASNFPPGGSYNEQFF. In DNA form, the CDR3 reads TGCGCCAGCAACTTCCCCCCCGGGGGGTCCTACAATGAGCAGTTCTTC. This chain joins TRBV5-1 and TRBJ2-1; 7 bases agree with TRBD2. The CDR3 contains 16 residues. The V gene end was trimmed by 6 bases and the J gene end by 1 base; junction bases not matched to a gene: 10. The germline V gene has CDR1 SGHRS and CDR2 YFSETQ.

The genes are TRBV27 and TRBJ2-7, with D maybe TRBD2 (6 bases). The CDR3 totals 14 residues. Germline V lookup: CDR1 MNHEY, CDR2 SMNVEV (reference sequence). The V end was cut by 1 base, the J end by 2 bases, with 9 bases between. As DNA, the CDR3 is TGTGCCAGCAGTTTATTGGGGGGTACCTACGAGCAGTACTTC. Encoded protein: CASSLLGGTYEQYF.

This chain joins TRBV5-4 and TRBJ2-2; D may be TRBD2 (5 bases). V gave up 6 bases and J gave up 6 bases, with 12 bases separating them. The germline V gene has CDR1 SGHNT and CDR2 YYREEE (reference sequence). This CDR3 has 13 residues. As DNA, the CDR3 is TGTGCCAGCATTGGAGGTGCGGCCGGGGAGCTGTTTTTT. Translation gives CASIGGAAGELFF.

This clone was seen a few times. The chain employs TRBV21-1 and TRBJ1-5. TRBV21-1 is a pseudogene. This CDR3 is 16 amino acids long. This chain's CDR3 is CASSKGSQGGGQPQHF. DNA for the CDR3: TGTGCCAGCAGCAAAGGATCGCAGGGAGGGGGTCAGCCCCAGCATTTT.

The chain combines TRBV5-1 with TRBJ2-1; TRBD2 agrees at 15 bases. There are 16 residues in the CDR3. Germline CDR1 and CDR2: SGHRS and YFSETQ. J gave up 6 bases and V 5 bases, and 6 bases lay outside the gene matches. The CDR3 coding sequence is TGCGCCAGCAGTCCGCCGGGACTAGCGGGGGGCAATGAGCAGTTCTTC. This encodes CASSPPGLAGGNEQFF.

This clone was counted once. This chain links TRBV5-4 with TRBJ2-2; 9 bases line up with TRBD2. CDR1 and CDR2 (germline): SGHNT, YYREEE (reference sequence). CDR3 length equals 16 residues. Trimming removed 1 base from V and 5 bases from J; junction bases left unmatched: 6. The CDR3 DNA sequence: TGTGCCAGCAGCTTGTCTGCGGGGGGGCCGACCGGGGAGCTGTTTTTT. Its protein is CASSLSAGGPTGELFF. The whole variable domain, filled in from reference TRBV5-4 and TRBJ2-2, reads ETGVTQSPTHLIKTRGQQVTLRCSSQSGHNTVSWYQQALGQGPQFIFQYYREEENGRGNFPPRFSGLQFPNYSSELNVNALELDDSALYLCASSLSAGGPTGELFFGEGSRLTVL.